The 9 T cell receptor beta chains given below trace back to one sample, sequenced in a study of T-cell memory formation after mild COVID-19 (dated by TCRdb to about 2021). Library preparation used 5' RACE. The instrument was an Illumina NovaSeq 6000. The raw public data were reprocessed by TCRdb itself: fastp quality trimming at Q25, MiXCR clonotype calling, in-frame beta chains only. When rows share a CDR3 protein, they turn into one entry using the most common DNA and genes. The sample records about 90,000 distinct CDR3 sequences, around 16% of which are singletons. Together, the top ten hold about two fifths of the sample. Material: PBMCs or a T cell subset sorted from them (not recorded which). These receptors were taken from a man younger than 35 who had mild COVID-19 (a few samples of this study predate the infection). The sample titles of this study are shuffled in the database, so cell type and time point are left out; the donor was told from shared clones.

This clonotype was seen a few times. The rearrangement links TRBV10-3 to TRBJ1-1, with 8 positions matching TRBD1. Per the germline V gene, CDR1 is ENHRY and CDR2 is SYGVKD. The CDR3 covers 16 residues. V dropped 0 bases and J dropped 5; count of bases not matched to a gene: 8. The CDR3 loop reads CAISESQDRAETEAFF. CDR3 bases: TGTGCCATCAGTGAGTCCCAGGACAGGGCCGAAACTGAAGCTTTCTTT.

V usage is TRBV7-9 and J usage is TRBJ1-2; D perhaps matches TRBD1 (6 bases). Germline CDR1 is SEHNR and CDR2 is FQNEAQ (reference sequence). V was pared by 3 bases and J by 8 bases, with 13 bases between. The CDR3 spans 13 residues. CDR3 in amino acids: CASSFRGLVGYTF. The CDR3 region has the DNA TGTGCCAGCAGCTTTAGGGGGTTGGTCGGCTACACCTTC. The whole variable domain, remainder taken from reference TRBV7-9 and TRBJ1-2, is DTGVSQNPRHKITKRGQNVTFRCDPISEHNRLYWYRQTLGQGPEFLTYFQNEAQLEKSRLLSDRFSAERPKGSFSTLEIQRTEQGDSAMYLCASSFRGLVGYTFGSGTRLTVV.

V usage is TRBV4-1 and J usage is TRBJ2-3; D is perhaps TRBD2 (5 bases). Germline assignment: CDR1 MGHRA and CDR2 YSYEKL. The CDR3 is 15 amino acids. V was pared by 4 bases and J by 1 base, with 12 bases between. The CDR3 DNA reads TGCGCCAGCAGCCCCGGGCCCGGGGGCACAGATACGCAGTATTTT. It yields the protein CASSPGPGGTDTQYF.

This clonotype has just a few counts. The V call is TRBV7-8, the J call TRBJ1-5; D remains ambiguous. This CDR3 has 14 amino acids. Trimming stripped 5 bases from V and 2 bases from J, with 10 bases between. Looked up from germline, CDR1 is SGHVS and CDR2 is FQNEAQ. The CDR3 DNA sequence: TGTGCCAGCAGCCCAGGAGGACGCAATCAGCCCCAGCATTTT. This codes for CASSPGGRNQPQHF.

The genes are TRBV4-3 and TRBJ1-2; no firm D call. Germline lookup yields CDR1 LGHNA and CDR2 YSLEER. V was pared by 3 bases and J by 3 bases, with 11 bases between. The CDR3 sequence is 14 residues long. CDR3 coding DNA: TGCGCCAGCAGCCATGCTCGACATGACTATGGCTACACCTTC. Its translation is CASSHARHDYGYTF.

This clonotype was recorded at least ten times. This chain joins TRBV7-2 and TRBJ1-5; 8 positions agree with TRBD1. V dropped 1 base and J dropped 6; count of bases not matched to a gene: 5. Germline V gene data show CDR1 as SGHTA and CDR2 as FQGNSA. The CDR3 has 15 residues. Here the CDR3 DNA reads TGTGCCAGCAGCTTAGATGCAGGGGGCGGTCAGCCCCAGCATTTT. Its translation is CASSLDAGGGQPQHF.

This clonotype was observed many times. The rearrangement joins TRBV9 to TRBJ2-3; TRBD1 matches at 9 bases. V was clipped by 4 bases and J by 0 bases; unmatched bases: 12. The germline V gene encodes CDR1 SGDLS and CDR2 YYNGEE. The CDR3 sequence is 18 residues long. This chain's CDR3 is CASSKEGEQGASTDTQYF. The CDR3 DNA sequence: TGTGCCAGCAGCAAAGAGGGAGAACAGGGGGCTAGCACAGATACGCAGTATTTT.

The chain links TRBV20-1 to TRBJ2-5; 9 bases fit TRBD1. There are 14 residues in the CDR3. Germline V CDR1 and CDR2: DFQATT, SNEGSKA (reference sequence). Trimming at V came to 4 bases and at J to 2 bases, leaving 5 bases not matched to a gene. The CDR3 protein is CSAKVGQGQETQYF. The CDR3 DNA sequence: TGCAGTGCTAAGGTGGGACAGGGACAAGAGACCCAGTACTTC.

The sample holds a few counts of this clonotype. The chain uses TRBV10-1 and TRBJ2-7, with unresolved D. V gave up 8 bases and J gave up 7 bases, with 15 bases separating them. This CDR3 comprises 12 residues. Germline values: CDR1 WNHNN, CDR2 SYGVQD (reference sequence). The CDR3 nucleotides are TGCGCCAGCGGCCCCTACGAGGAGGAGCAGTACGTC. It codes for CASGPYEEEQYV.